This paragraph reports one TCR beta chain. The data stem from a study of blood T cell repertoires in COVID-19. Assay used: immunoSEQ multiplex PCR; TCRdb lists only in-frame clones, some missing. This sample has about 160,000 clones; roughly 84% occur once, and the top ten carry approximately 5.4%. Sample: peripheral blood. This TCR was recovered from a woman aged 45-59 years with COVID-19, enrolled during active disease.

The CDR3 loop is CASSGQIYEQYF. For the CDR3, the DNA is TGTGCCAGCAGTGGACAGATCTACGAGCAGTACTTC. The chain has TRBV2 and TRBJ2-7; weak D call: TRBD1 (5 bases). Trimming took off 4 bases at V and 3 bases at J, with 7 bases between the two ends. Germline-derived CDR1 and CDR2 are SNHLY and FYNNEI. The CDR3 spans 12 residues.